This T cell receptor (beta chain) was captured by sequencing in a study of blood T cell repertoires in COVID-19. Study-wide background: The origin of the acute and convalescent COVID-19 samples was the United States, Italy and Spain. The analysed material was cDNA or gDNA that came from T cells, B-cell-depleted T cells, or PBMCs.

Study processing details: Nucleated cell counts were estimated from reference gene primer amplification. The assay was immunoSEQ multiplex PCR, and TCRdb's table has in-frame clones only and misses some. That table supplies the V and J calls and clone size; D and trimming were determined from the DNA. Of about 240,000 clones in the sample, around 90% are singletons; the top ten hold less than 8.5%. The CDR3 extends over 17 amino acids. With 1 base clipped from V and 1 base from J, the junction kept 6 bases outside the gene matches. Germline CDR1 is SGHNT and CDR2 is YENEEA. The chain employs TRBV11-3 and TRBJ1-1; 10 nucleotides line up with TRBD1. Sequencing was carried out using peripheral blood. The sequence derives from a woman between 65 and 79 years old with active or convalescent COVID-19. CDR3 sequence reads: CASSLVVGQGENTEAFF. CDR3 DNA sequence: TGTGCCAGCAGCTTAGTGGTCGGACAGGGGGAGAACACTGAAGCTTTCTTT.